The 31 T cell receptor beta chains below all came from one sample that was sequenced in a study of tumor and adjacent non-tumor tissue in lung cancer. A modified ARM-PCR protocol with three rounds of nested PCR amplified TCRbeta. TCRdb reanalysed the multiplex PCR reads using MiXCR and keeps one entry per CDR3 protein. The sample yields under 150,000 distinct CDR3 sequences, around 65% seen once. No cell sorting was done before RNA was extracted from the tissue. The sequenced sample consisted of lung tumor tissue. The source is a man in his 60s with small cell lung cancer.

The V and J genes are TRBV30 and TRBJ1-5; TRBD1 might be the D (5 bases). CDR3 length: 13 residues. CDR1 is GTSNPN and CDR2 is SVGIG in the germline V gene (reference sequence). CDR3: CVWSGTMGQPQHF. Here the CDR3 DNA reads TGTGTATGGTCAGGGACTATGGGACAGCCCCAGCATTTT.

There are a few counts of this clonotype. V is TRBV20-1 and J is TRBJ1-4, with D possibly matching TRBD1 (5 bases). V was cut by 4 bases and J by 2 bases, with 14 bases left in between. The CDR3 totals 15 residues. Germline V gene sequence: CDR1 DFQATT, CDR2 SNEGSKA (reference sequence). CDR3 protein: CSATLDRDTNEKLFF. Written as DNA, the CDR3 is TGCAGTGCTACCCTAGACAGAGACACTAATGAAAAACTGTTTTTT.

Remarks on this clonotype: A read error may produce the germline difference seen at one junction end. This chain links TRBV11-2 with TRBJ2-1, with TRBD2 matching 11 bases. The CDR3 spans 19 residues. CDR1 and CDR2 from the germline V gene are SGHAT and FQNNGV. CDR3: CAGSLAVAGGIRPYNKQFF. The CDR3 DNA is TGTGCCGGCAGCTTAGCGGTAGCGGGAGGGATTAGGCCCTACAATAAGCAGTTCTTC.

This clonotype occurred many times. The chain couples TRBV6-6 to TRBJ1-5; 8 bases line up with TRBD1. Trimming at V came to 6 bases and at J to 3 bases, leaving 7 bases not matched to a gene. The CDR3 has 15 residues. Germline-derived CDR1 and CDR2 are MNHNY and SVGAGI (reference sequence). The CDR3 protein is CASRGQGLINQPQHF. DNA of the CDR3: TGTGCCAGCAGAGGACAGGGCCTAATCAATCAGCCCCAGCATTTT.

V is TRBV28 and J is TRBJ2-4; D may be TRBD1 (5 bases). The CDR3 loop spans 16 amino acids. Trimming removed 10 bases at V and 4 bases at J, with 23 bases between. Germline V gene data show CDR1 as MDHEN and CDR2 as SYDVKM. In DNA, the CDR3 is TGTGCCACCCAAGGGGCAAGGATCGTAGCAAAAAACATTCAGTACTTC. This gives the protein CATQGARIVAKNIQYF.

This clonotype was recorded at least ten times. This chain joins TRBV11-1 and TRBJ2-1; D is unresolved. The CDR3 spans 12 residues. Germline V CDR1 and CDR2: SGHAT, FQDESV (reference sequence). The ends were cut back, 2 bases at V and 4 bases at J, with 3 bases in the middle. Written as DNA, the CDR3 is TGTGCCAGCAGCTTACTGTACAATGAGCAGTTCTTC. This gives the protein CASSLLYNEQFF.

As to this clonotype: A much larger clone sits a single nucleotide away, making a read error possible. This chain links TRBV29-1 with TRBJ2-6; D perhaps matches TRBD1 (5 bases). Germline lookup yields CDR1 SQVTM and CDR2 ANQGSEA. The CDR3 has 16 amino acids. The CDR3 DNA reads as TGCAGCGTTGGGATAGGGGATACCTCTAGGGCCAACGTCCTGACTTTC. Translated, it gives CSVGIGDTSRANVLTF.

The rearrangement joins TRBV28 to TRBJ2-1, with D uncertain. The germline CDR1 and CDR2 sequences are MDHEN and SYDVKM. V was pared by 3 bases and J by 10 bases, with 7 bases between. The length of the CDR3 is 11 residues. CDR3 bases: TGTGCCAGCAGTTTGACGCGCGAGCAGTTCTTC. Translated: CASSLTREQFF.

In this sample, this clonotype turned up a few times. The V call is TRBV4-2, the J call TRBJ2-7; 8 positions agree with TRBD1. J was trimmed by 6 bases and V by 4 bases; bases with no gene match: 8. Germline loops: CDR1 LGHNA, CDR2 YNFKEQ. The CDR3 totals 14 residues. The CDR3 coding sequence is TGTGCCAGCAGCCCACCGGGACAGGTAACCGAGCAGTACTTC. Its protein product is CASSPPGQVTEQYF.

As to this clonotype: Compared with germline, one end of the junction differs, possibly owing to a read error. V is TRBV12-5 and J is TRBJ1-1, with a weak D call TRBD1 (6 bases). The CDR3 loop spans 16 amino acids. Germline CDR1 is LGHNT and CDR2 is FRNRAP. The CDR3 here is CASGFRSRTVDMEAFF. DNA for the CDR3: TGTGCTAGCGGTTTCCGGTCGAGGACAGTCGATATGGAAGCTTTCTTT.

Points on this clonotype: Mismatch with germline at one junction end may stem from a read error. V gene TRBV11-2 combines with J gene TRBJ1-1; D unclear. Germline values: CDR1 SGHAT, CDR2 FQNNGV. The CDR3 contains 18 residues. In DNA form, the CDR3 reads TGTACCAGCAGCTTATATCCAGTGGCGGACCCAGCGAACACTGAAGCTTTCTTC. Translating it yields CTSSLYPVADPANTEAFF.

The chain has TRBV5-4 and TRBJ2-5; D uncertain. V shed 0 bases and J shed 2 bases, with 11 bases lying between them. Germline CDR1 reads SGHNT; CDR2 reads YYREEE (reference sequence). The CDR3 contains 15 residues. The CDR3 region has the DNA TGTGCCAGCAGCTTGGACTATTCAACACAAGAGACCCAGTACTTC. This translates into CASSLDYSTQETQYF.

The sample holds a few counts of this clonotype. The rearrangement uses TRBV6-1 and TRBJ2-1; 7 bases line up with TRBD1. The CDR3 runs 14 residues. The ends lost 6 bases at V and 12 bases at J; junction bases unmatched: 14. Per the germline V gene, CDR1 is MNHNS and CDR2 is SASEGT. CDR3 bases: TGTGCCAGCAGGCTAACAGGGGACCCTCAAGGGCAGTTCTTC. Its translation is CASRLTGDPQGQFF.

This clonotype was detected once. A much larger clone differs by one base, so this may be a read error. The chain recombines TRBV20-1 with TRBJ1-2; tentatively, D is TRBD1 (6 bases). This CDR3 contains 15 residues. Germline-derived CDR1 and CDR2 are DFQATT and SNEGSKA (reference sequence). Here the CDR3 reads CSARPEGGGTAGYAF. CDR3 bases: TGCAGTGCTAGGCCCGAGGGGGGGGGTACGGCTGGCTACGCCTTC.

Concerning this clonotype: Its ends do not fully match the called genes, so a read error is possible. This CDR3 is CSVRPPNNEQCF. CDR3 bases: TGCAGTGTTAGGCCCCCAAACAATGAGCAGTGCTTC. The chain joins TRBV20-1 to TRBJ2-1; D ambiguous. The germline gives CDR1 DFQATT, CDR2 SNEGSKA (reference sequence). CDR3 length: 12 amino acids.

This clonotype was seen ten or more times. The V gene is TRBV20-1, the J gene TRBJ2-1; 11 bases are a match to TRBD2. The V segment lost 5 bases and the J segment 7 bases; nucleotides outside the gene matches: 7. The length of the CDR3 is 14 residues. The germline V gene has CDR1 DFQATT and CDR2 SNEGSKA (reference sequence). The CDR3 is CSASRLAGSNEQFF. CDR3 DNA: TGCAGTGCTTCCCGACTAGCGGGATCTAATGAGCAGTTCTTC.

This clonotype was seen only a few times. This rearrangement joins TRBV18 to TRBJ2-2; possible D gene TRBD2, 5 bases. Per germline, CDR1 KGHSH and CDR2 LQKENI. V lost 3 bases and J lost 4, with 21 bases in between. The CDR3 spans 18 residues. CDR3 in DNA: TGTGCCAGCTCACCTAACCTCCTAGTGATCGGGGTCACCGGGGAGCTGTTTTTT. Its protein is CASSPNLLVIGVTGELFF. Full variable domain (missing parts from reference TRBV18 and TRBJ2-2): NAGVMQNPRHLVRRRGQEARLRCSPMKGHSHVYWYRQLPEEGLKFMVYLQKENIIDESGMPKERFSAEFPKEGPSILRIQQVVRGDSAAYFCASSPNLLVIGVTGELFFGEGSRLTVL.

Comment on this clonotype: A much larger clone lies one base from this, so it may be a read error. CDR3: CSVETSVRSDTQYF. The CDR3 bases are TGCAGCGTTGAGACTAGCGTGAGATCGGATACGCAGTATTTT. V is TRBV29-1 and J is TRBJ2-3, with 8 bases fitting TRBD2. The J segment lost 6 bases and the V segment lost 3 bases, leaving 8 bases of the junction unmatched. There are 14 residues in the CDR3. Germline V gene lookup returns CDR1 SQVTM and CDR2 ANQGSEA.

A remark on this clonotype: One end of the junction fails to match germline, which may point to a read error. The CDR3: CAIELAADMQYF. The CDR3 bases are TGTGCCATCGAGTTAGCAGCAGATATGCAGTATTTT. This chain links TRBV5-4 with TRBJ2-3, with unresolved D. Germline loops: CDR1 SGHNT, CDR2 YYREEE (reference sequence). The length of the CDR3 is 12 residues.

On this clonotype: Given a much more abundant clone one base away, this may be a read error. V and J are TRBV20-1 and TRBJ1-2; 8 bases line up with TRBD1. There are 12 residues in the CDR3. Trimming cost V 4 bases and J 10 bases; bases outside gene matches: 8. CDR1 is DFQATT, CDR2 SNEGSKA, per germline (reference sequence). CDR3 coding DNA: TGCAGTGCTACCCGGACAGGGCATGACTACACCTTC. Translating gives CSATRTGHDYTF.

This clonotype was detected only once. The genes are TRBV7-8 and TRBJ2-5; 7 bases are a match to TRBD1. V dropped 1 base and J dropped 3; count of bases not matched to a gene: 5. The V gene's germline CDR1 is SGHVS and CDR2 FQNEAQ. CDR3 length: 15 amino acids. Written as DNA, the CDR3 is TGTGCCAGCAGCTTAGGGGCAGGGACAGAAGAGACCCAGTACTTC. Translation gives CASSLGAGTEETQYF. Looking up the rest from reference TRBV7-8 and TRBJ2-5 gives the full variable domain: GAGVSQSPRYKVAKRGQDVALRCDPISGHVSLFWYQQALGQGPEFLTYFQNEAQLDKSGLPSDRFFAERPEGSVSTLKIQRTQQEDSAVYLCASSLGAGTEETQYFGPGTRLLVL.

The V gene is TRBV6-2 or TRBV6-3, the J gene TRBJ2-1; 12 nucleotides line up with TRBD2. Germline trimming cut 10 bases from V and 0 bases from J; bases unmatched to any gene: 10. This CDR3 region has 17 residues. Germline V lookup: CDR1 MNHEY, CDR2 SVGEGT. The CDR3 sequence is CATRGLAGLSSYNEQFF. CDR3 DNA: TGTGCCACGAGGGGACTAGCGGGCCTGAGCTCCTACAATGAGCAGTTCTTC.

Ten or more counts support this clonotype. The chain employs TRBV6-5 and TRBJ2-5, with D tentatively TRBD2 (6 bases). The ends were cut back, 0 bases at V and 4 bases at J, with 12 bases in the middle. The germline CDR1 and CDR2 sequences are MNHEY and SVGAGI. CDR3 length equals 15 residues. The CDR3 here is CASSYSAGRGETQYF. CDR3 coding DNA: TGTGCCAGCAGTTACTCGGCGGGAAGAGGAGAGACCCAGTACTTC.

J is TRBJ2-7 and V is TRBV6-5; 10 positions match TRBD1. Germline V gives CDR1 MNHEY, CDR2 SVGAGI. V dropped 7 bases and J dropped 7; count of bases not matched to a gene: 10. The length of the CDR3 is 14 residues. CDR3 protein: CASTLGTGVFEQYF. DNA of the CDR3: TGTGCCAGCACCCTCGGGACAGGGGTTTTTGAGCAGTACTTC.

This clonotype appeared a few times. The gene calls are TRBV20-1 and TRBJ2-3; TRBD1 agrees at 12 bases. Germline values: CDR1 DFQATT, CDR2 SNEGSKA (reference sequence). The junction had 9 bases not matched to a gene; V was cut back by 6 bases and J by 5 bases. The CDR3 consists of 15 residues. DNA of the CDR3: TGCAGTGCGTCCCCCGGGACAGGGGGCTTAGATACGCAGTATTTT. Its translation: CSASPGTGGLDTQYF.

About this clonotype: A read error may produce the germline difference seen at one junction end. The V call is TRBV11-3, the J call TRBJ2-5; D is undetermined. The germline CDR1 and CDR2 sequences are SGHNT and YENEEA. CDR3 length equals 13 residues. DNA for the CDR3: TGTGCCAGCAGCTTTGGTTACCAAAAGACCCAGTACTTC. Translating it yields CASSFGYQKTQYF.

A word on this clonotype: A much larger clone differs by one base, so this may be a read error. The V gene is TRBV4-2, the J gene TRBJ2-5; TRBD2 aligns across 8 bases. This CDR3 has 17 residues. The germline CDR1 and CDR2 sequences are LGHNA and YNFKEQ. CDR3 DNA: TGTGCCAGCGGCCAAGCGGGGGAAGGACTAAAGGGAGAGACCCAGTACTTC. Encoded protein: CASGQAGEGLKGETQYF.

In regard to this clonotype: The junction differs from germline at one of its ends, possibly a read error. The rearrangement links TRBV11-2 to TRBJ2-1; D remains ambiguous. The CDR3 is 10 amino acids. Germline CDR1 SGHAT, CDR2 FQNNGV. The CDR3 reads CASSFNEPFF. CDR3 bases: TGTGCCAGCAGCTTCAATGAGCCGTTCTTC.

This clonotype was counted a few times. The chain employs TRBV20-1 and TRBJ2-3; possible D gene TRBD2, 6 bases. Germline-derived CDR1 and CDR2 are DFQATT and SNEGSKA (reference sequence). The CDR3 totals 16 residues. Trimming cost V 0 bases and J 3 bases, with 16 bases left between them. CDR3 sequence reads: CSARDRAGLGTDTQYF. In nucleotides, the CDR3 is TGCAGTGCTAGAGATAGGGCGGGACTTGGGACAGATACGCAGTATTTT.

The chain couples TRBV6-6 to TRBJ2-6; TRBD2 might be the D (5 bases). This CDR3 spans 15 amino acids. CDR1 is MNHNY and CDR2 is SVGAGI in the germline V gene (reference sequence). This CDR3 is CGSSYAGSGANVLTF. The CDR3 DNA follows: TGTGGCAGTAGTTATGCGGGCTCTGGGGCCAACGTCCTGACTTTC.

A word on this clonotype: Sequence at one end of the junction differs from germline and may be a read error. The V call is TRBV11-2, the J call TRBJ1-1, with D hard to call. Germline assignment: CDR1 SGHAT and CDR2 FQNNGV. CDR3 length: 15 residues. The CDR3: CASSLVAGVNTEVFF. CDR3 coding DNA: TGTGCCAGCAGCTTAGTGGCTGGGGTGAACACTGAAGTTTTCTTT.